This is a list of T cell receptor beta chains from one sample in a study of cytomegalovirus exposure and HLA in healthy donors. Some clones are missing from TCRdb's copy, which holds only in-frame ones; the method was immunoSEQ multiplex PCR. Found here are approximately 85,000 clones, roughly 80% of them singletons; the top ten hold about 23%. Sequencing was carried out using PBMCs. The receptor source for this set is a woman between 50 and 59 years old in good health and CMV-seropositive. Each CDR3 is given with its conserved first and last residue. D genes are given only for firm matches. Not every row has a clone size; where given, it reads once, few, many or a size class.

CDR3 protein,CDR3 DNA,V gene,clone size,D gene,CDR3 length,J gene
CASSEGGGANTEAFF,TGCGCCAGCAGTGAGGGGGGGGGCGCAAACACTGAAGCTTTCTTT,TRBV10-1,.,.,15,TRBJ1-1
CASRLGSGNYGYTF,TGTGCCAGCAGGTTGGGGAGCGGTAACTATGGCTACACCTTC,TRBV7-9,few,.,14,TRBJ1-2
CASSEAGLAVQETQYF,TGTGCCAGCAGTGAAGCGGGACTAGCGGTCCAAGAGACCCAGTACTTC,TRBV2,.,TRBD2,16,TRBJ2-5
CASSPEPGNTIYF,TGCGCCAGCAGCCCGGAGCCCGGAAACACCATATATTTT,TRBV5-1,.,.,13,TRBJ1-3
CASSSLGLITGELFF,TGTGCCAGCAGCTCCCTGGGACTTATCACCGGGGAGCTGTTTTTT,TRBV7-8,.,.,15,TRBJ2-2
CASSTPRGNTDTQYF,TGCGCCAGCAGCACCCCCCGGGGTAACACAGATACGCAGTATTTT,TRBV5-1,.,.,15,TRBJ2-3
CASSIRGPTYEQYF,TGTGCCAGTAGTATCAGGGGTCCTACCTACGAGCAGTACTTC,TRBV19,.,.,14,TRBJ2-7
CASSPSPLTGMLEAFF,TGTGCCAGCAGCCCGAGTCCCCTTACAGGGATGCTGGAAGCTTTCTTT,TRBV11-3,.,.,16,TRBJ1-1
CASTPTGRNTEAFF,TGTGCCAGTACCCCGACAGGGCGGAACACTGAAGCTTTCTTT,TRBV19,.,TRBD1,14,TRBJ1-1
CASSTTFSRQFF,TGTGCCAGTAGTACCACCTTTAGTCGGCAGTTCTTC,TRBV19,.,.,12,TRBJ2-1
CAWSVGGEETQYF,TGTGCCTGGAGTGTCGGCGGGGAAGAGACCCAGTACTTC,TRBV30,.,.,13,TRBJ2-5
CSVGQGTGEQYF,TGCAGCGTAGGACAGGGCACGGGCGAGCAGTACTTC,TRBV29-1,.,TRBD1,12,TRBJ2-7
CASKTTGNTIYF,TGTGCCAGCAAGACAACTGGAAACACCATATATTTT,TRBV11-2,once,.,12,TRBJ1-3
CASSAEDSLNEKLFF,TGTGCCAGCAGCGCCGAGGACAGTCTTAATGAAAAACTGTTTTTT,TRBV9,.,.,15,TRBJ1-4
CASEGQTYEQYF,TGTGCCAGTGAGGGACAGACCTACGAGCAGTACTTC,TRBV6-1,.,TRBD1,12,TRBJ2-7
CASSQERTGAFSGYTF,TGTGCCAGCAGCCAAGAAAGGACAGGTGCCTTTTCCGGCTACACCTTC,TRBV4-2,.,TRBD1,16,TRBJ1-2
CASSSRDRLLRGYTF,TGTGCCAGCAGCTCACGAGACCGTCTCTTGAGGGGCTACACCTTC,TRBV7-2,once,.,15,TRBJ1-2
CAWNGQGNQPQHF,TGTGCCTGGAACGGTCAGGGAAATCAGCCCCAGCATTTT,TRBV30,.,.,13,TRBJ1-5
CASSLVGGGTTDTQYF,TGTGCCAGCAGCTTAGTCGGCGGGGGCACCACAGATACGCAGTATTTT,TRBV7-9,few,.,16,TRBJ2-3
CASSLGGVGYGYTF,TGTGCCAGCAGCTTAGGAGGGGTCGGCTATGGCTACACCTTC,TRBV5-4,.,.,14,TRBJ1-2
CASSLVGGGTYEQYF,TGTGCCAGCAGCTTGGTCGGCGGGGGAACTTACGAGCAGTACTTC,TRBV5-4,.,TRBD2,15,TRBJ2-7
CASSLAVRQRNDMNTEAFF,TGCGCCAGCAGCTTGGCCGTACGACAGCGCAACGATATGAACACTGAAGCTTTCTTT,TRBV5-1,.,.,19,TRBJ1-1
CSVETTNTGELFF,TGCAGCGTCGAGACTACTAACACCGGGGAGCTGTTTTTT,TRBV29-1,.,.,13,TRBJ2-2
CASSFLGGSSYEQYF,TGTGCCAGCAGCTTCCTCGGGGGTTCTTCCTACGAGCAGTACTTC,TRBV5-6,.,.,15,TRBJ2-7
CASSPQGSHNSPLHF,TGTGCCAGCAGCCCTCAGGGTAGCCATAATTCACCCCTCCACTTT,TRBV7-9,.,.,15,TRBJ1-6
CAWSVKGYGETQYF,TGTGCCTGGAGTGTGAAGGGGTACGGAGAGACCCAGTACTTC,TRBV30,.,.,14,TRBJ2-5
CASSSTGRAGNEQFF,TGTGCCAGCAGCTCAACGGGGAGGGCCGGGAATGAGCAGTTCTTC,TRBV7-8,.,TRBD2,15,TRBJ2-1
CASKGQGPTEAFF,TGTGCCAGCAAAGGACAGGGACCCACTGAAGCTTTCTTT,TRBV6-1,few,TRBD1,13,TRBJ1-1
CASSLGRLWYEQYF,TGCGCCAGCAGCTTGGGGCGGTTGTGGTACGAGCAGTACTTC,TRBV5-1,.,.,14,TRBJ2-7
CASSAGGGPGNTIYF,TGTGCCAGCAGTGCTGGGGGGGGCCCAGGAAACACCATATATTTT,TRBV9,once,.,15,TRBJ1-3
CASSIVGQNYGYTF,TGTGCCAGTAGTATAGTGGGGCAAAACTATGGCTACACCTTC,TRBV19,.,.,14,TRBJ1-2
CASRGGESTDTQYF,TGTGCCAGCAGGGGGGGGGAATCCACAGATACGCAGTATTTT,TRBV9,.,TRBD2,14,TRBJ2-3
CASSLRGRSGELFF,TGTGCCAGCAGCTTGCGGGGAAGGTCCGGGGAGCTGTTTTTT,TRBV5-6,.,.,14,TRBJ2-2
CASSLGAGGQGDGYTF,TGTGCCAGCAGCTTGGGAGCGGGCGGACAGGGAGATGGCTACACCTTC,TRBV5-4,once,TRBD1,16,TRBJ1-2
CASSASGPGANVLTF,TGTGCCAGCAGTGCCTCGGGTCCTGGGGCCAACGTCCTGACTTTC,TRBV25-1,.,.,15,TRBJ2-6
CASSLGRYGKNTEAFF,TGCGCCAGCAGCTTGGGGAGGTACGGGAAGAACACTGAAGCTTTCTTT,TRBV5-1,.,.,16,TRBJ1-1
CASSSREYNEQFF,TGTGCCAGCTCATCCCGGGAATACAATGAGCAGTTCTTC,TRBV18,.,.,13,TRBJ2-1
CPQDRGRTEAFF,TGCCCACAGGACAGGGGAAGGACTGAAGCTTTCTTT,TRBV10-1,.,TRBD1,12,TRBJ1-1
CASSSLLAGGTDTQYF,TGTGCCAGCAGTTCGCTTCTAGCGGGGGGAACAGATACGCAGTATTTT,TRBV27,.,TRBD2,16,TRBJ2-3
CASSQAAVNQPQHF,TGTGCCAGCTCACAGGCGGCAGTTAATCAGCCCCAGCATTTT,TRBV18,few,.,14,TRBJ1-5
CASSKGQGNYGYTF,TGCGCCAGCAGCAAGGGACAGGGGAACTATGGCTACACCTTC,TRBV5-1,.,TRBD1,14,TRBJ1-2
CASSLRGQGWNSPLHF,TGTGCCAGCAGTTTACGTGGACAGGGTTGGAATTCACCCCTCCACTTT,TRBV27,once,TRBD1,16,TRBJ1-6
CASSGQTDTQYF,TGTGCCAGCAGCGGTCAGACAGATACGCAGTATTTT,TRBV5-6,once,.,12,TRBJ2-3
CASSITQGYGYTF,TGTGCCAGTAGTATAACCCAGGGATATGGCTACACCTTC,TRBV19,once,.,13,TRBJ1-2
CASSQVNRFMNTEAFF,TGCGCCAGCAGCCAAGTAAACAGATTTATGAACACTGAAGCTTTCTTT,TRBV4-1,.,.,16,TRBJ1-1
CASSIRTGTGREEKLFF,TGTGCCAGTAGTATACGGACAGGGACGGGGCGGGAGGAAAAACTGTTTTTT,TRBV19,.,TRBD1,17,TRBJ1-4
CASGLVLSGGDTGELFF,TGTGCTAGTGGTTTGGTACTAAGCGGGGGGGACACCGGGGAGCTGTTTTTT,TRBV12-5,.,TRBD2,17,TRBJ2-2
CASSPFRGREGGEKLFF,TGTGCCAGCAGCCCATTTAGAGGCAGGGAAGGGGGTGAAAAACTGTTTTTT,TRBV2,few,.,17,TRBJ1-4
CATVQVPGTDTQYF,TGTGCCACCGTCCAAGTCCCGGGGACAGATACGCAGTATTTT,TRBV2,once,.,14,TRBJ2-3
CASSSTGTGHYGYTF,TGTGCCAGCAGTAGTACCGGGACAGGGCACTATGGCTACACCTTC,TRBV6-1,.,TRBD1,15,TRBJ1-2
CASSFTSGPYNEQFF,TGTGCCAGCAGCTTTACTAGCGGGCCGTACAATGAGCAGTTCTTC,TRBV5-6,.,TRBD2,15,TRBJ2-1
CASSLAPFPGQTNEKLFF,TGTGCCAGCAGCTTAGCTCCATTCCCGGGACAGACTAATGAAAAACTGTTTTTT,TRBV7-9,.,TRBD1,18,TRBJ1-4
CASSVDRGRNYGYTF,TGTGCCAGCAGTGTTGACAGGGGCCGAAACTATGGCTACACCTTC,TRBV6-1,.,TRBD1,15,TRBJ1-2
CASSAKQGGGNTIYF,TGTGCCAGCAGCGCGAAACAGGGGGGTGGAAACACCATATATTTT,TRBV9,.,TRBD1,15,TRBJ1-3
CASLQGVAIYNSPLHF,TGTGCCAGCTTACAGGGAGTAGCCATCTATAATTCACCCCTCCACTTT,TRBV2,.,.,16,TRBJ1-6